These 27 T cell receptor beta chains share one sample of origin, sequenced in a study of blood T cell repertoires in COVID-19. Libraries were prepared by immunoSEQ multiplex PCR; TCRdb keeps only in-frame clonotypes and omits some of them. The sample records around 26,000 clones, approximately 77% being singletons. Sequencing was done on a sample of peripheral blood. The receptor set was obtained from a human donor in a cohort sampled during active COVID-19.

The V call is TRBV28, the J call TRBJ1-1; no definite D call. V lost 10 bases and J lost 11, with 20 bases in between. The CDR3 is made up of 12 amino acids. CDR1 and CDR2 from the germline V gene are MDHEN and SYDVKM. The CDR3 region is CATREGLLSAFF. DNA for the CDR3: TGTGCCACCCGGGAGGGCTTGCTGTCGGCTTTCTTT.

The gene calls are TRBV3-1 (or the pseudogene TRBV3-2) and TRBJ2-5; D perhaps matches TRBD2 (6 bases). The CDR3 extends over 14 amino acids. Trimming took 8 bases from V and 0 from J, leaving 13 bases between them. Germline-derived CDR1 and CDR2 are LGHDT and YNNKEL (reference sequence). The CDR3 nucleotides read TGTGCCAGCGAGTATCGGGGGAACCAAGAGACCCAGTACTTC. It translates to CASEYRGNQETQYF.

As DNA, the CDR3 is TGTGCCAGCAGCCCGGGGACAGGGGTTCGGGAGACCCAGTACTTC. Amino acids: CASSPGTGVRETQYF. The chain combines TRBV7-7 with TRBJ2-5; 10 bases align to TRBD1. The CDR3 extends over 15 amino acids. Losses at the gene ends were 5 bases for V and 5 bases for J; bases not matched to a gene: 8. Germline V lookup: CDR1 SSHAT, CDR2 FNYEAQ (reference sequence).

The rearrangement links TRBV5-3 to TRBJ1-1, with D uncertain. TRBV5-3 is flagged as an ORF with uncertain function. The CDR3 covers 15 residues. V shed 0 bases and J shed 6 bases, with 15 bases lying between them. CDR3 loop: CARSLGALAPPEAFF. CDR3 in DNA: TGTGCCAGAAGCTTGGGAGCGCTGGCACCCCCTGAAGCTTTCTTT.

V and J are TRBV28 and TRBJ2-5, with 7 positions matching TRBD2. The V gene's germline CDR1 is MDHEN and CDR2 SYDVKM. The CDR3 extends over 16 amino acids. V lost 5 bases to trimming and J lost 0 bases; unmatched junction nucleotides: 9. The CDR3 loop is CASSPHGGGYQETQYF. CDR3 nucleotides: TGTGCCAGCAGTCCTCATGGGGGAGGGTACCAAGAGACCCAGTACTTC.

The J gene is TRBJ1-2, the V gene TRBV6-5; tentatively, D is TRBD1 (6 bases). Trimming shortened V by 0 bases and J by 8 bases, and 10 bases separated the two germline ends. This CDR3 spans 13 amino acids. Germline V gene data show CDR1 as MNHEY and CDR2 as SVGAGI. CDR3 loop: CASSYSGGGGYTF. In DNA, the CDR3 is TGTGCCAGCAGTTACTCCGGTGGGGGCGGCTACACCTTC.

The chain combines TRBV14 with TRBJ2-1, with a possible D match to TRBD1 (6 bases). Germline V gene lookup returns CDR1 SGHDN and CDR2 FVKESK. With 4 bases removed from V and 13 bases from J, the gap between germline ends came to 17 bases. This CDR3 has 13 amino acids. The CDR3 loop is CASSRQQGIFQFF. The CDR3 nucleotides are TGTGCCAGCAGCCGCCAGCAGGGGATCTTTCAGTTCTTC.

The rearrangement joins TRBV4-3 to TRBJ2-5, with 7 positions matching TRBD2. Trimming at V came to 4 bases and at J to 1 base, leaving 9 bases not matched to a gene. The CDR3 has 16 residues. Germline CDR1 LGHNA, CDR2 YSLEER. CDR3 nucleotide sequence: TGCGCCAGCAGCCCCTCTTACAGCGGGGTCCAAGAGACCCAGTACTTC. It is translated as CASSPSYSGVQETQYF.

The chain recombines TRBV28 with TRBJ1-2; TRBD1 matches 9 bases. Per germline, CDR1 MDHEN and CDR2 SYDVKM. The CDR3 is 18 amino acids. The junction had 17 bases not matched to a gene; V was cut back by 5 bases and J by 4 bases. CDR3 loop: CASSLPGQGQGAFYGYTF. Written as DNA, the CDR3 is TGTGCCAGCAGTCTTCCGGGACAGGGCCAAGGGGCCTTCTATGGCTACACCTTC.

The rearrangement uses TRBV10-3 and TRBJ1-5; D uncertain. CDR3 length: 12 amino acids. Trimming took 2 bases from V and 7 from J, leaving 6 bases between them. Germline V lookup: CDR1 ENHRY, CDR2 SYGVKD. Here the CDR3 reads CAISEPQQPQHF. CDR3 coding DNA: TGTGCCATCAGTGAGCCTCAGCAGCCCCAGCATTTT.

This rearrangement joins TRBV3-1 (or the pseudogene TRBV3-2) to TRBJ2-5, with D tentatively TRBD2 (6 bases). This CDR3 comprises 17 residues. V was pared by 1 base and J by 2 bases, with 17 bases between. Germline V gene lookup returns CDR1 LGHDT and CDR2 YNNKEL (reference sequence). CDR3 amino acids: CASSQGLRGTIQETQYF. CDR3 bases: TGTGCCAGCAGCCAAGGTCTACGGGGGACGATTCAAGAGACCCAGTACTTC.

CDR3 protein: CASSVATSEETQYF. In DNA, the CDR3 is TGTGCCAGCAGCGTAGCGACTAGCGAAGAGACCCAGTACTTC. The chain employs TRBV9 and TRBJ2-5, with 8 nucleotides matching TRBD2. Germline values: CDR1 SGDLS, CDR2 YYNGEE. V shed 0 bases, J shed 3 bases, and the junction held 1 base outside the gene matches. This CDR3 has 14 residues.

The CDR3 DNA follows: TGTGCCAGCAGCTATGGGACAGGGGGCGACCGATACGAGCAGTACTTC. Its protein product is CASSYGTGGDRYEQYF. The chain carries TRBV5-6 and TRBJ2-7; 12 nucleotides align to TRBD1. J was trimmed by 4 bases and V by 3 bases; bases with no gene match: 8. The CDR3 is made up of 16 amino acids. The germline CDR1 and CDR2 sequences are SGHDT and YYEEEE.

The chain couples TRBV27 to TRBJ1-2; 12 nucleotides align to TRBD1. Trimming at V came to 4 bases and at J to 8 bases, leaving 11 bases not matched to a gene. In germline, CDR1 is MNHEY, CDR2 SMNVEV (reference sequence). The CDR3 is 16 residues long. In DNA, the CDR3 is TGTGCCAGCAGTTCCCGGGACAGGGGGCTCTTAGGGGGCTACACCTTC. Its translation: CASSSRDRGLLGGYTF.

The chain uses TRBV5-1 and TRBJ2-5; D not resolved. CDR1 SGHRS and CDR2 YFSETQ come from the germline V gene. V gave up 1 base and J gave up 3 bases, with 7 bases separating them. The CDR3 consists of 13 residues. CDR3 sequence reads: CASSLLSEETQYF. As DNA, the CDR3 is TGCGCCAGCAGCTTGCTGAGTGAAGAGACCCAGTACTTC.

The rearrangement links TRBV30 to TRBJ2-1; TRBD2 agrees at 12 bases. The CDR3 spans 14 residues. Looked up from germline, CDR1 is GTSNPN and CDR2 is SVGIG (reference sequence). The J segment lost 10 bases and the V segment lost 3 bases, leaving 7 bases of the junction unmatched. DNA for the CDR3: TGTGCCTGGAGGAGGACTAGCGGGGTGAGGGAGCAGTTCTTC. It is translated as CAWRRTSGVREQFF. Filled out from reference TRBV30 and TRBJ2-1, the complete variable domain reads SQTIHQWPATLVQPVGSPLSLECTVEGTSNPNLYWYRQAAGRGLQLLFYSVGIGQISSEVPQNLSASRPQDRQFILSSKKLLLSDSGFYLCAWRRTSGVREQFFGPGTRLTVL.

The CDR3 protein is CASRGLAGVTDTQYF. CDR3 nucleotide sequence: TGTGCCAGCAGGGGACTAGCGGGGGTCACAGATACGCAGTATTTT. The gene calls are TRBV6-5 and TRBJ2-3; 14 nucleotides agree with TRBD2. The J segment lost 2 bases and the V segment lost 6 bases, leaving 1 base of the junction unmatched. Germline lookup yields CDR1 MNHEY and CDR2 SVGAGI. The CDR3 extends over 15 amino acids.

V is TRBV5-1 and J is TRBJ2-2; 9 bases are a match to TRBD2. V lost 1 base and J lost 3; bases outside the gene matches: 4. From germline, CDR1 is SGHRS and CDR2 YFSETQ. The CDR3 has 16 residues. CDR3 bases: TGCGCCAGCAGCTTGTTGGCGGGAGGGTACACCGGGGAGCTGTTTTTT. Its translation: CASSLLAGGYTGELFF.

The chain carries TRBV6-1 and TRBJ1-2, with 11 bases matching TRBD1. Germline lookup yields CDR1 MNHNS and CDR2 SASEGT. This CDR3 has 14 residues. Trimming took 2 bases from V and 6 from J; bases not matched to a gene: 2. For the CDR3, the DNA is TGTGCCAGCAGTGAAAGGACAGGGGGCAATGGCTACACCTTC. This encodes CASSERTGGNGYTF.

CDR3 DNA: TGTGCCTGGAGTAAAAGGGCGGGGGTGTACAATGAGCAGTTCTTC. Its protein product is CAWSKRAGVYNEQFF. This rearrangement joins TRBV30 to TRBJ2-1, with 7 bases matching TRBD2. V lost 2 bases and J lost 4; bases outside the gene matches: 8. This CDR3 contains 15 residues. Germline CDR1 is GTSNPN and CDR2 is SVGIG (reference sequence).

Only one count was recorded for this clone. This chain connects TRBV20-1 to TRBJ2-3; 10 positions agree with TRBD2. CDR1 DFQATT and CDR2 SNEGSKA come from the germline V gene (reference sequence). This CDR3 region has 16 residues. V gave up 3 bases and J gave up 7 bases; unmatched junction bases: 13. CDR3 sequence reads: CSASPMASGGVYTQYF. Here the CDR3 DNA reads TGCAGTGCTAGTCCTATGGCTAGCGGGGGAGTCTATACGCAGTATTTT.

A single count supports this clone. V is TRBV27 and J is TRBJ2-7; D might be TRBD1 (6 bases). V lost 4 bases to trimming and J lost 3 bases, with 13 bases between them. The CDR3 has 14 amino acids. Looked up from germline, CDR1 is MNHEY and CDR2 is SMNVEV (reference sequence). CDR3 loop: CASSSPPDSYEQYF. CDR3 DNA: TGTGCCAGCAGTTCCCCCCCGGACAGCTACGAGCAGTACTTC.

The V call is TRBV6-6, the J call TRBJ2-3; 8 bases match TRBD2. Germline loops: CDR1 MNHNY, CDR2 SVGAGI (reference sequence). The length of the CDR3 is 13 residues. The J segment lost 5 bases and the V segment lost 8 bases, leaving 6 bases of the junction unmatched. CDR3 bases: TGTGCCAGCGGAGGGGCGGGGGGAGATACGCAGTATTTT. Translation: CASGGAGGDTQYF.

The rearrangement links TRBV7-2 to TRBJ2-5; D is ambiguous. Germline V CDR1 and CDR2: SGHTA, FQGNSA. This CDR3 has 14 amino acids. Trimming left V 1 base short and J 4 bases short, with 10 bases between. The chain's CDR3 is CASSLVQVRETQYF. CDR3 in DNA: TGTGCCAGCAGCTTAGTCCAGGTTCGAGAGACCCAGTACTTC.

The chain joins TRBV7-9 to TRBJ2-1; 8 bases line up with TRBD1. Germline CDR1 reads SEHNR; CDR2 reads FQNEAQ (reference sequence). This CDR3 comprises 18 residues. V shed 3 bases, J shed 1 base, and the junction held 11 bases outside the gene matches. The CDR3 spells CASSFDRGRVKSYNEQFF. CDR3 nucleotides: TGTGCCAGCAGCTTTGACAGGGGCCGAGTAAAGTCCTACAATGAGCAGTTCTTC. Full variable domain (missing parts from reference TRBV7-9 and TRBJ2-1): DTGVSQNPRHKITKRGQNVTFRCDPISEHNRLYWYRQTLGQGPEFLTYFQNEAQLEKSRLLSDRFSAERPKGSFSTLEIQRTEQGDSAMYLCASSFDRGRVKSYNEQFFGPGTRLTVL.

This rearrangement joins TRBV2 to TRBJ1-1, with a weak D call TRBD1 (5 bases). Trimming took off 0 bases at V and 1 base at J, with 9 bases between the two ends. Germline lookup yields CDR1 SNHLY and CDR2 FYNNEI. The CDR3 contains 15 residues. The DNA for the CDR3 is TGTGCCAGCAGTGAAGCTGCGGGGGAGAACACTGAAGCTTTCTTT. This gives the protein CASSEAAGENTEAFF. The full variable domain, completed using reference TRBV2 and TRBJ1-1, is EPEVTQTPSHQVTQMGQEVILRCVPISNHLYFYWYRQILGQKVEFLVSFYNNEISEKSEIFDDQFSVERPDGSNFTLKIRSTKLEDSAMYFCASSEAAGENTEAFFGQGTRLTVV.

In the case of this clone: One end of the junction fails to match germline, which may point to a read error. The chain has TRBV3-1 (or the pseudogene TRBV3-2) and TRBJ1-4, with a weak D call TRBD1 (6 bases). Germline V gene sequence: CDR1 LGHDT, CDR2 YNNKEL (reference sequence). The CDR3 runs to 14 residues. CDR3 protein: CASSPPRGASLPIF. In DNA form, the CDR3 reads TGTGCCAGCAGCCCCCCGCGGGGGGCGTCTTTACCAATTTTT.